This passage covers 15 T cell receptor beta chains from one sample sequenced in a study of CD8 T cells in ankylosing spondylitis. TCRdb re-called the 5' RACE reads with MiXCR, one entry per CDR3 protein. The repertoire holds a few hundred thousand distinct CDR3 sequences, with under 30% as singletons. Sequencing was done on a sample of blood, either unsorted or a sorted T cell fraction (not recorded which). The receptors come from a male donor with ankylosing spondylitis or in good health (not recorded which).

This CDR3 is CASSEVGSGYTF. CDR3 sequence (DNA): TGTGCCAGCAGTGAAGTTGGTTCTGGCTACACCTTC. The chain uses TRBV6-1 and TRBJ1-2; D call uncertain. V was cut by 1 base and J by 7 bases, with 7 bases left in between. The germline V gene encodes CDR1 MNHNS and CDR2 SASEGT. The CDR3 contains 12 residues.

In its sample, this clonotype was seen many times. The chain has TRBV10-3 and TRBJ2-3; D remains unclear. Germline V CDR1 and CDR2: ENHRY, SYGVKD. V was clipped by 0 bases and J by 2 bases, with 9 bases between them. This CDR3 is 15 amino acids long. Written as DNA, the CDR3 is TGTGCCATCAGTGAGTCCGCAGAATCCACAGATACGCAGTATTTT. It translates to CAISESAESTDTQYF.

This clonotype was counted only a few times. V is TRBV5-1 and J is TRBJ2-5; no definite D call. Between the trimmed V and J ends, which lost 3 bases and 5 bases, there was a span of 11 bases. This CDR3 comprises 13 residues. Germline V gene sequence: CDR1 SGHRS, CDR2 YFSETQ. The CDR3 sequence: CASSSVGTETQYF. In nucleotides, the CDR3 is TGCGCCAGCAGCTCAGTGGGTACTGAGACCCAGTACTTC.

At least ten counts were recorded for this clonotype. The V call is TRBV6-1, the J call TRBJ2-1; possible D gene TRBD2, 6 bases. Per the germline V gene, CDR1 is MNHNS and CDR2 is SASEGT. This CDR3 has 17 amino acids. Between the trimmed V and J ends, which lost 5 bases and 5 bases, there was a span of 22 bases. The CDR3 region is CASSLLSEGIVHNEQFF. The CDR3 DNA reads TGTGCCAGCAGTCTCCTTTCGGAGGGCATTGTCCACAATGAGCAGTTCTTC.

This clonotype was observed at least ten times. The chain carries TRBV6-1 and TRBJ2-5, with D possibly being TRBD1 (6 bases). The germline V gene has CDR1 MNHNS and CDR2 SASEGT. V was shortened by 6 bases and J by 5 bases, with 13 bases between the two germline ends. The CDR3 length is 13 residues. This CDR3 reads CASRNRDGETQYF. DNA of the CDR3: TGTGCCAGCAGGAACAGGGATGGGGAGACCCAGTACTTC.

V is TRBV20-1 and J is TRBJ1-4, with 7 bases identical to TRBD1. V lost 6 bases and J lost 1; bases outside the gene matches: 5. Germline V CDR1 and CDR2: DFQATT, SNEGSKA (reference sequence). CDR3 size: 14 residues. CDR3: CSAERQGTNEKLFF. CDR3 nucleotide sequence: TGCAGTGCCGAACGACAGGGAACTAATGAAAAACTGTTTTTT.

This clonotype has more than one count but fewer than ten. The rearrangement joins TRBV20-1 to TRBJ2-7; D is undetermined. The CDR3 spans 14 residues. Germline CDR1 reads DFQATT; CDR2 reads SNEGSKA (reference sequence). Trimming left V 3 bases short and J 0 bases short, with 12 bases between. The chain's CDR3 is CSASPTRASYEQYF. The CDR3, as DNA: TGCAGTGCTAGCCCCACCCGGGCCTCCTACGAGCAGTACTTC.

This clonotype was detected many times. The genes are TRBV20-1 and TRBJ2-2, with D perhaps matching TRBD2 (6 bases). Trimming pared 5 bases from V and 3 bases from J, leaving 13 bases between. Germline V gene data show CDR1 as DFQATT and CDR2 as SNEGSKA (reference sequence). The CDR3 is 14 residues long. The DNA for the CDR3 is TGCAGTGCTCCCCATAGCGGATACACCGGGGAGCTGTTTTTT. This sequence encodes CSAPHSGYTGELFF.

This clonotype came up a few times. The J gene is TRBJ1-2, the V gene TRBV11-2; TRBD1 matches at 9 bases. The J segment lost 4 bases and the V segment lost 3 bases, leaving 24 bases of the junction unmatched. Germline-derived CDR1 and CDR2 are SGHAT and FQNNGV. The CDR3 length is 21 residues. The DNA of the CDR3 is TGTGCCAGCAGCTTGAGGAGAGGTGCTGTTCAGGACAGGGGTTTGGGCTATGGCTACACCTTC. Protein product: CASSLRRGAVQDRGLGYGYTF.

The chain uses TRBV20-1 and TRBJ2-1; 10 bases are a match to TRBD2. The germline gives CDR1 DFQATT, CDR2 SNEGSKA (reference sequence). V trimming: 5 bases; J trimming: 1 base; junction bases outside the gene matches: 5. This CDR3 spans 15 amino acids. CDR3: CSALSGGASYNEQFF. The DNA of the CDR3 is TGCAGTGCTTTAAGCGGGGGGGCTTCCTACAATGAGCAGTTCTTC.

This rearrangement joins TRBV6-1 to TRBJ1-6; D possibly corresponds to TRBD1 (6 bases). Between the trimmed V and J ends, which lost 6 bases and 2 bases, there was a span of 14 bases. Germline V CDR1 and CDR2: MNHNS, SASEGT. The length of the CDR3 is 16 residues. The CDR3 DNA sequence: TGTGCCAGCAGACCTACCACAGGGACCTATAATTCACCCCTCCACTTT. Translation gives CASRPTTGTYNSPLHF.

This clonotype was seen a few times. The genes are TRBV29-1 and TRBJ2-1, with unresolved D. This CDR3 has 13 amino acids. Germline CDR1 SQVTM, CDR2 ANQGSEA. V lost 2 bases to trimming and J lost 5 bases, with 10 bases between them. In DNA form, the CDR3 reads TGCAGCGTTGAACCAGACCAGAACAATGAGCAGTTCTTC. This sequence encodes CSVEPDQNNEQFF.

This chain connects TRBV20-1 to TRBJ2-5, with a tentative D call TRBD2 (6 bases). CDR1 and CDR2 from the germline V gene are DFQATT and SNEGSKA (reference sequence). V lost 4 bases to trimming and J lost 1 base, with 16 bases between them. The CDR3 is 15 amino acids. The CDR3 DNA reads TGCAGTGCTACACTTAGCGGCCTCATCCAAGAGACCCAGTACTTC. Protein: CSATLSGLIQETQYF.

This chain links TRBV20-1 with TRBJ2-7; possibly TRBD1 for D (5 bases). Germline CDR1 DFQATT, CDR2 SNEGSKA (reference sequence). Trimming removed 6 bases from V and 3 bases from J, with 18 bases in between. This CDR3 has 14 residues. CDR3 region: CSAPSQAGIYEQYF. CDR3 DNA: TGCAGTGCACCGTCACAGGCAGGTATCTACGAGCAGTACTTC.

In DNA, the CDR3 is TGTGCCAGCAGCCTGGACAGGGGGTTCGACGAGCAGTACTTC. The encoded protein is CASSLDRGFDEQYF. The rearrangement uses TRBV7-2 and TRBJ2-7, with 10 bases matching TRBD1. Trimming cost V 5 bases and J 5 bases; bases outside gene matches: 6. CDR3 length: 14 residues. The germline CDR1 and CDR2 sequences are SGHTA and FQGNSA.